These 9 T cell receptor beta chains came from one sample sequenced in a study of early T cells in non-severe SARS-CoV-2 infection. In TCRdb, the 5' RACE reads were re-called with MiXCR into one record per CDR3 protein. The repertoire includes about 30,000 distinct CDR3 sequences, about 5% of them detected once, and approximately 5.6% sits in the top ten. The sequenced sample was whole blood. Receptors originate from an adult who was a healthcare worker with PCR-confirmed SARS-CoV-2 infection or an uninfected control (not recorded which).

This clonotype has at least ten counts. The genes are TRBV14 and TRBJ2-2; the D is unclear. CDR1 and CDR2 (germline): SGHDN, FVKESK. Deletions cut 1 base from V and 4 bases from J, with 7 bases between. The CDR3 covers 14 residues. CDR3 in amino acids: CASSQAILTGELFF. The CDR3 DNA sequence: TGTGCCAGCAGCCAAGCGATCCTCACCGGGGAGCTGTTTTTT.

This clonotype has at least ten counts. The genes are TRBV12-3 or TRBV12-4 and TRBJ2-5, with D unresolved. V was trimmed by 3 bases and J by 5 bases, leaving 7 bases between them. CDR3 length equals 12 residues. CDR3 in DNA: TGTGCCAGCAGTTTGGCGAAGGAGACCCAGTACTTC. Translation: CASSLAKETQYF.

The V and J genes are TRBV7-9 and TRBJ2-3; 8 bases agree with TRBD2. The CDR3 loop spans 16 amino acids. Unmatched junction bases numbered 6, after V lost 1 base and J lost 3 bases. Germline CDR1 SEHNR, CDR2 FQNEAQ (reference sequence). The CDR3 region is CASSLGAGVGTDTQYF. Written as DNA, the CDR3 is TGTGCCAGCAGCTTAGGAGCGGGAGTCGGAACAGATACGCAGTATTTT.

The chain couples TRBV2 to TRBJ2-3; 13 bases are a match to TRBD2. The CDR3 is made up of 18 amino acids. CDR1 is SNHLY, CDR2 FYNNEI, per germline. Trimming at V came to 4 bases and at J to 2 bases, leaving 9 bases not matched to a gene. The CDR3 DNA reads TGTGCCAGCAGTGTCTGGCGACTAGCGGGAGGAACCACAGATACGCAGTATTTT. It translates to CASSVWRLAGGTTDTQYF.

This clonotype occurred a few times. This chain joins TRBV20-1 and TRBJ2-1; tentative D call: TRBD2 (6 bases). Trimming took off 0 bases at V and 8 bases at J, with 14 bases between the two ends. This CDR3 has 14 residues. Germline CDR1 and CDR2: DFQATT and SNEGSKA (reference sequence). This CDR3 reads CSAREGGVRDEQFF. DNA of the CDR3: TGCAGTGCTAGAGAAGGCGGGGTACGGGATGAGCAGTTCTTC.

At least ten counts were recorded for this clonotype. The chain recombines TRBV10-3 with TRBJ1-2; tentative D call: TRBD1 (5 bases). Looked up from germline, CDR1 is ENHRY and CDR2 is SYGVKD. Between the trimmed V and J ends, which lost 7 bases and 8 bases, there was a span of 17 bases. The CDR3 runs to 13 residues. The CDR3 reads CAIMRSGVEGYTF. The CDR3 DNA sequence: TGTGCCATCATGCGGTCGGGGGTGGAGGGCTACACCTTC.

This clonotype was observed many times. The gene calls are TRBV30 and TRBJ2-7, with TRBD2 matching over 9 bases. The ends lost 0 bases at V and 5 bases at J; junction bases unmatched: 5. CDR3 length: 14 residues. Per germline, CDR1 GTSNPN and CDR2 SVGIG (reference sequence). CDR3 coding DNA: TGTGCCTGGAGTGTGGCGGGGGGGCTTGACGAGCAGTACTTC. Translation: CAWSVAGGLDEQYF.

The table lists this clonotype with many counts. The rearrangement links TRBV6-1 to TRBJ2-7; 8 bases are shared with TRBD1. The junction had 5 bases not matched to a gene; V was cut back by 3 bases and J by 1 base. CDR1 and CDR2 from the germline V gene are MNHNS and SASEGT. This CDR3 contains 15 residues. The CDR3 DNA sequence: TGTGCCAGCAGTGATAATTGGGACAGGTCCTACGAGCAGTACTTC. Translating gives CASSDNWDRSYEQYF.

At least ten counts were recorded for this clonotype. The V call is TRBV20-1, the J call TRBJ2-4; D is perhaps TRBD1 or TRBD2 (5 bases each). Per the germline V gene, CDR1 is DFQATT and CDR2 is SNEGSKA (reference sequence). The CDR3 contains 14 residues. V lost 0 bases and J lost 2, with 8 bases in between. This chain's CDR3 is CSARDEGTKNIQYF. The DNA of the CDR3 is TGCAGTGCTAGAGATGAGGGGACCAAAAACATTCAGTACTTC.